One and the same sample provided the 24 T cell receptor beta chains below, sequenced in a study of shared clonotypes between healthy human individuals. Clones were sequenced by immunoSEQ multiplex PCR, and TCRdb holds only the in-frame ones, with some missing. The sample has over 850,000 clones, roughly 74% seen once. What was sequenced was memory CD4+ T cells from PBMCs. This sample's subset: CD45RA-negative fraction. These receptors came from a man aged 18 to 30 in good health. Some clones in this sample may be carry-over from other donors' samples.

V is TRBV6-6 and J is TRBJ2-7; D may be TRBD1 or TRBD2 (6 bases each). Trimming cost V 7 bases and J 0 bases, with 16 bases left between them. The germline CDR1 and CDR2 sequences are MNHNY and SVGAGI (reference sequence). The CDR3 runs 15 residues. The CDR3 nucleotides are TGTGCCAGCAAACGGGGGCCAGGGAGCTCCTACGAGCAGTACTTC. Protein sequence: CASKRGPGSSYEQYF.

This clone has a single count. The chain couples TRBV27 to TRBJ2-6; D remains ambiguous. CDR3 length: 14 residues. Germline lookup yields CDR1 MNHEY and CDR2 SMNVEV (reference sequence). Between the trimmed V and J ends, which lost 6 bases and 2 bases, there was a span of 8 bases. CDR3 nucleotides: TGTGCCAGCAGCAGTCGGACTGGGGCCAACGTCCTGACTTTC. It specifies CASSSRTGANVLTF.

The chain has TRBV7-2 and TRBJ2-1; D uncertain. The CDR3 totals 13 residues. Trimming took 1 base from V and 10 from J, leaving 11 bases between them. The germline V gene encodes CDR1 SGHTA and CDR2 FQGNSA. The CDR3 region has the DNA TGTGCCAGCAGCTTAGACCTTTTAATAGAGCAGTTCTTC. Its protein product is CASSLDLLIEQFF.

The chain uses TRBV7-8 and TRBJ2-2, with TRBD2 matching 9 bases. The CDR3 covers 16 residues. CDR1 and CDR2 from the germline V gene are SGHVS and FQNEAQ. J gave up 5 bases and V 3 bases, and 7 bases lay outside the gene matches. CDR3 coding DNA: TGTGCCAGCAGCTTCGCCCCGGGACTAGCAACCGGGGAGCTGTTTTTT. It yields the protein CASSFAPGLATGELFF.

V and J are TRBV4-3 and TRBJ2-7; D is unclear. Germline CDR1 reads LGHNA; CDR2 reads YSLEER. V lost 1 base and J 5 bases, leaving 24 bases between the germline ends. This CDR3 spans 18 amino acids. CDR3: CASSQVYRIGTDGDEQYF. The CDR3 nucleotides are TGCGCCAGCAGCCAAGTTTACCGAATCGGTACAGATGGGGACGAGCAGTACTTC.

The chain joins TRBV28 to TRBJ2-6; D is possibly TRBD1 or TRBD2 (6 bases each). Germline V gene data show CDR1 as MDHEN and CDR2 as SYDVKM. The CDR3 is made up of 18 amino acids. The V and J ends lost 5 bases and 1 base respectively, with 18 bases between them. CDR3 DNA sequence: TGTGCCAGCAGTCCCCCGGGGGCCTGGGGGTCTGGGGCCAACGTCCTGACTTTC. Translating gives CASSPPGAWGSGANVLTF. Full variable domain (rest looked up from reference TRBV28 and TRBJ2-6): DVKVTQSSRYLVKRTGEKVFLECVQDMDHENMFWYRQDPGLGLRLIYFSYDVKMKEKGDIPEGYSVSREKKERFSLILESASTNQTSMYLCASSPPGAWGSGANVLTFGAGSRLTVL.

This chain links TRBV11-2 with TRBJ2-1; D is uncertain. This CDR3 comprises 14 residues. Looked up from germline, CDR1 is SGHAT and CDR2 is FQNNGV. V lost 5 bases, J lost 4 bases, and 12 bases lay in between. The CDR3 bases are TGTGCCAGCAGCCCCTGGCGTACTTACAATGAGCAGTTCTTC. This sequence encodes CASSPWRTYNEQFF.

This chain joins TRBV5-1 and TRBJ1-2; D may be TRBD1 (5 bases). Trimming shortened V by 4 bases and J by 4 bases, and 14 bases separated the two germline ends. This CDR3 region has 14 residues. Germline values: CDR1 SGHRS, CDR2 YFSETQ. The CDR3 DNA is TGCGCCAGCAGCGTCCCCGGGACCGTCTATGGCTACACCTTC. Its protein is CASSVPGTVYGYTF.

In this sample, this clone turned up once. The gene calls are TRBV9 and TRBJ2-3; the match to TRBD2 covers 9 bases. V lost 0 bases to trimming and J lost 0 bases; unmatched junction nucleotides: 8. This CDR3 has 18 amino acids. Germline values: CDR1 SGDLS, CDR2 YYNGEE. The CDR3 coding sequence is TGTGCCAGCAGCGTAGTAGGATTAGCGGGAGTGAGCACAGATACGCAGTATTTT. It translates to CASSVVGLAGVSTDTQYF.

This clone was seen a handful of times. The genes are TRBV5-4 and TRBJ2-1, with TRBD1 identical over 8 bases. Per the germline V gene, CDR1 is SGHNT and CDR2 is YYREEE (reference sequence). The CDR3 covers 14 residues. Trimming at V came to 4 bases and at J to 8 bases, leaving 8 bases not matched to a gene. Here the CDR3 DNA reads TGTGCCAGCAGCGCCTCAGTACAGGGGGATGAGCAGTTCTTC. Amino acid sequence: CASSASVQGDEQFF.

This clone was found a few times. The CDR3 DNA sequence: TGTGCCAGCAGCTTACGGCCCTCTGGCACTAATGAAAAACTGTTTTTT. Translating it yields CASSLRPSGTNEKLFF. The chain has TRBV7-6 and TRBJ1-4; no clear D gene. Germline V gene sequence: CDR1 SGHVS, CDR2 FNYEAQ. The CDR3 spans 16 residues. V was pared by 2 bases and J by 2 bases, with 12 bases between. The full variable domain, its missing parts supplied by reference TRBV7-6 and TRBJ1-4, is GAGVSQSPRYKVTKRGQDVALRCDPISGHVSLYWYRQALGQGPEFLTYFNYEAQQDKSGLPNDRFSAERPEGSISTLTIQRTEQRDSAMYRCASSLRPSGTNEKLFFGSGTQLSVL.

In DNA form, the CDR3 reads TGCAGCGTGGATGGAGCTCGGAGCTATGGCTACACCTTC. Its translation: CSVDGARSYGYTF. The rearrangement uses TRBV29-1 and TRBJ1-2, with D unresolved. Germline V gene lookup returns CDR1 SQVTM and CDR2 ANQGSEA. This CDR3 is built from 13 residues. Deletions cut 6 bases from V and 4 bases from J, with 15 bases between.

The rearrangement uses TRBV11-3 and TRBJ2-2, with a weak D call TRBD2 (6 bases). Trimming stripped 3 bases from V and 5 bases from J, with 13 bases between. The CDR3 sequence is 15 residues long. Germline-derived CDR1 and CDR2 are SGHNT and YENEEA. CDR3 region: CASSLDGRGTGELFF. CDR3 in DNA: TGTGCCAGCAGCTTGGACGGGAGAGGGACCGGGGAGCTGTTTTTT. The full variable domain, completed using reference TRBV11-3 and TRBJ2-2, is EAGVVQSPRYKIIEKKQPVAFWCNPISGHNTLYWYLQNLGQGPELLIRYENEEAVDDSQLPKDRFSAERLKGVDSTLKIQPAELGDSAVYLCASSLDGRGTGELFFGEGSRLTVL.

The V and J genes are TRBV6-5 and TRBJ2-7, with TRBD2 as a possible D gene (6 bases). CDR3 length: 13 residues. Trimming took 6 bases from V and 0 from J, leaving 9 bases between them. Germline CDR1 is MNHEY and CDR2 is SVGAGI. CDR3 DNA: TGTGCCAGCAGAGTAGCGGTCTCCTACGAGCAGTACTTC. Translating gives CASRVAVSYEQYF.

V is TRBV28 and J is TRBJ2-7; 8 nucleotides match TRBD2. Germline loops: CDR1 MDHEN, CDR2 SYDVKM. V lost 2 bases, J lost 5 bases, and 5 bases stayed unmatched. CDR3 length: 14 amino acids. CDR3 sequence: CASSLVAGPHEQYF. The CDR3 DNA sequence: TGTGCCAGCAGTTTAGTAGCGGGACCCCACGAGCAGTACTTC. The entire variable domain, with the rest obtained from reference TRBV28 and TRBJ2-7, is as follows: DVKVTQSSRYLVKRTGEKVFLECVQDMDHENMFWYRQDPGLGLRLIYFSYDVKMKEKGDIPEGYSVSREKKERFSLILESASTNQTSMYLCASSLVAGPHEQYFGPGTRLTVT.

This rearrangement joins TRBV9 to TRBJ2-5; D remains unclear. Between the trimmed V and J ends, which lost 3 bases and 0 bases, there was a span of 15 bases. Looked up from germline, CDR1 is SGDLS and CDR2 is YYNGEE. This CDR3 comprises 16 residues. CDR3 protein: CASSGLTNRYQETQYF. The DNA for the CDR3 is TGTGCCAGCAGCGGACTGACCAATCGGTACCAAGAGACCCAGTACTTC.

This clone turned up a few times. This chain connects TRBV6-4 to TRBJ1-1, with D maybe TRBD1 (5 bases). This CDR3 has 12 residues. Trimming stripped 0 bases from V and 10 bases from J, with 9 bases between. The germline V gene encodes CDR1 MRHNA and CDR2 SNTAGT. The CDR3 is CASSDSGGPAFF. The CDR3 DNA is TGTGCCAGCAGTGACTCGGGGGGACCAGCTTTCTTT.

Concerning this clone: Other DNA variants within this sample encode the same CDR3. V usage is TRBV27 and J usage is TRBJ2-7, with 10 bases lining up with TRBD2. The CDR3 runs 15 residues. Germline V gene lookup returns CDR1 MNHEY and CDR2 SMNVEV (reference sequence). V shed 0 bases and J 2 bases; nucleotides not matched to a gene: 1. The CDR3 spells CASSLSLAGAYEQYF. The DNA for the CDR3 is TGTGCCAGCAGTTTATCCCTAGCGGGGGCCTACGAGCAGTACTTC.

V is TRBV6-5 and J is TRBJ1-4; 8 bases align to TRBD1. Trimming at V came to 5 bases and at J to 8 bases, leaving 10 bases not matched to a gene. Looked up from germline, CDR1 is MNHEY and CDR2 is SVGAGI. This CDR3 has 15 residues. Here the CDR3 reads CASSHRTGRVEKLFF. CDR3 in DNA: TGTGCCAGCAGTCATAGGACAGGGAGGGTCGAAAAACTGTTTTTT.

CDR3 protein: CASSDLVGGTDTQYF. The DNA for the CDR3 is TGTGCCAGCAGTGATTTGGTGGGAGGCACAGATACGCAGTATTTT. The chain joins TRBV2 to TRBJ2-3; D might be TRBD2 (5 bases). This CDR3 has 15 amino acids. V was clipped by 3 bases and J by 1 base, with 11 bases between them. Per the germline V gene, CDR1 is SNHLY and CDR2 is FYNNEI.

The rearrangement joins TRBV2 to TRBJ1-5; possible D gene TRBD1, 5 bases. CDR3 length: 15 residues. The germline gives CDR1 SNHLY, CDR2 FYNNEI. V lost 1 base to trimming and J lost 1 base, with 8 bases between them. CDR3 nucleotide sequence: TGTGCCAGCAGTGAAGGACAGAAAAGCAATCAGCCCCAGCATTTT. This sequence encodes CASSEGQKSNQPQHF.

About this clone: A much larger clone differs by one base, so this may be a read error. This sequence joins TRBV28 and TRBJ2-1; 8 bases are a match to TRBD1. The germline gives CDR1 MDHEN, CDR2 SYDVKM. J was trimmed by 12 bases and V by 5 bases; bases with no gene match: 6. CDR3 size: 12 residues. The CDR3 sequence is CASSLPGGRQFF. CDR3 DNA: TGTGCCAGCAGTCTCCCAGGGGGCAGGCAGTTCTTC.

The V call is TRBV28, the J call TRBJ1-3; tentative D call: TRBD1 (5 bases). Trimming took off 2 bases at V and 0 bases at J, with 11 bases between the two ends. The CDR3 sequence is 16 residues long. Germline V CDR1 and CDR2: MDHEN, SYDVKM. In DNA, the CDR3 is TGTGCCAGCAGTTTAGGGAGGGGCAGCTCTGGAAACACCATATATTTT. It specifies CASSLGRGSSGNTIYF.

The rearrangement joins TRBV7-9 to TRBJ1-2, with no clear D. The CDR3 runs to 13 residues. Germline CDR1 reads SEHNR; CDR2 reads FQNEAQ (reference sequence). V was pared by 3 bases and J by 1 base, with 6 bases between. CDR3 loop: CASSFTLNYGYTF. CDR3 nucleotide sequence: TGTGCCAGCAGCTTTACGCTTAACTATGGCTACACCTTC.